Shown below are 23 T cell receptor beta chains from a single sample sequenced in a study of tumor-infiltrating lymphocytes in primary liver carcinoma. Starting material of approximately 500 ng total RNA yielded TCR beta cDNA via a constant-region primer. It was through three nested multiplex PCR rounds of slightly modified ARM-PCR that TCR beta libraries arose. PCR rounds one and two used TRBV1-TRBV30 forward primers with a C-beta reverse primer for about 9 cycles each. TCRdb used MiXCR to reprocess the multiplex PCR reads, holding one entry per CDR3 protein. The repertoire holds more than 55,000 distinct CDR3 sequences, with roughly 70% as singletons. Investigators took RNA and DNA out together from 20-30 mg of unsorted bulk tissue. Sequencing was performed on liver tumor tissue from sampling region 2. Documented subset: tumor region T2, inferior pole. Receptors were obtained from a man aged 40-55 years with primary liver carcinoma and hepatitis B virus infection.

This clonotype was recorded at least ten times. The genes are TRBV12-3 or TRBV12-4 and TRBJ2-1, with 8 bases lining up with TRBD2. The CDR3 has 16 residues. The J segment lost 1 base and the V segment lost 3 bases, leaving 5 bases of the junction unmatched. CDR3 in amino acids: CASSLGREVSYNEQFF. The DNA for the CDR3 is TGTGCCAGCAGTTTGGGGCGGGAGGTTTCCTACAATGAGCAGTTCTTC.

Comments on this clonotype: It is likely a read error, because the conserved phenylalanine at the end of the CDR3 is missing. This chain connects TRBV19 to TRBJ2-2, with 10 nucleotides matching TRBD1. The germline V gene has CDR1 LNHDA and CDR2 SQIVND (reference sequence). The CDR3 length is 19 residues. This CDR3 reads CTSSTPPGQGYRNIGELFC. CDR3 in DNA: TGTACCAGTAGTACCCCACCGGGACAGGGGTATCGGAACATCGGGGAGCTGTTTTGT.

On this clonotype: A read error may account for a junction end that differs from germline. V usage is TRBV6-6 and J usage is TRBJ1-5, with D perhaps given as TRBD1 or TRBD2 (5 bases each). The DNA end lines up better with TRBJ2-3; the J call may be wrong. Germline CDR1 reads MNHNY; CDR2 reads SVGAGI (reference sequence). The CDR3 is 14 amino acids. CDR3 in DNA: TGTGTCAGCAGTTACTCGGGGCCCAATCAGCCCCAGTATTTT. Protein sequence: CVSSYSGPNQPQYF.

The chain employs TRBV28 and TRBJ1-5; 7 nucleotides agree with TRBD1. Looked up from germline, CDR1 is MDHEN and CDR2 is SYDVKM. This CDR3 is built from 20 residues. V shed 6 bases and J 11 bases; nucleotides not matched to a gene: 31. The CDR3 spells CASREDRAAHSLASKWTQHF. As DNA, the CDR3 is TGTGCCAGCAGAGAAGACAGGGCCGCCCATAGCCTCGCCTCCAAGTGGACCCAGCATTTT.

On this clonotype: Because the CDR3 is missing its conserved closing phenylalanine or tryptophan, this is likely a read error. The DNA is omitted, as the CDR3 cannot be located on it reliably, and the CDR3 follows TCRdb's listing. V usage is TRBV12-3 or TRBV12-4 and J usage is TRBJ1-5. From its first to its last residue, the CDR3 has 14 amino acids. This CDR3 reads CASSLDEGNQPHHY.

Details on this clonotype: Lacking the conserved final phenylalanine or tryptophan, this CDR3 likely reflects a read error. This sequence joins TRBV28 and TRBJ2-6, with TRBD2 as a possible D gene (6 bases). V lost 6 bases and J lost 16, with 25 bases in between. CDR3 length: 15 amino acids. Germline V lookup: CDR1 MDHEN, CDR2 SYDVKM. The CDR3 region is CASSFDNQLWDSLTL. Here the CDR3 DNA reads TGTGCCAGCAGCTTTGACAATCAGCTTTGGGACTCACTGACTTTA.

In this sample, this clonotype is medium-sized (0.01 to 0.1%). The rearrangement links TRBV11-1 to TRBJ2-1, with D unclear. The CDR3 runs 13 residues. Germline values: CDR1 SGHAT, CDR2 FQDESV (reference sequence). Trimming took off 5 bases at V and 6 bases at J, with 11 bases between the two ends. CDR3: CASSPGLGNEQFF. The CDR3 nucleotides are TGTGCCAGCAGCCCCGGTTTAGGCAATGAGCAGTTCTTC. Full variable domain (outside the CDR3, taken from reference TRBV11-1 and TRBJ2-1): EAEVAQSPRYKITEKSQAVAFWCDPISGHATLYWYRQILGQGPELLVQFQDESVVDDSQLPKDRFSAERLKGVDSTLKIQPAELGDSAMYLCASSPGLGNEQFFGPGTRLTVL.

The chain joins TRBV6-1 to TRBJ1-1, with D perhaps matching TRBD1 (6 bases). The CDR3 totals 13 residues. Germline V gene data show CDR1 as MNHNS and CDR2 as SASEGT. Trimming removed 4 bases from V and 5 bases from J, with 11 bases in between. As DNA, the CDR3 is TGTGCCAGCAGTGCACAGGGTAGGACTGAAGCTTTCTTT. Its protein product is CASSAQGRTEAFF.

Points on this clonotype: A junction end diverges from the germline sequence, so it may reflect a read error. The V gene is TRBV5-4, the J gene TRBJ2-7; D possibly corresponds to TRBD2 (6 bases). The CDR3 has 16 amino acids. Germline V CDR1 and CDR2: SGHNT, YYREEE (reference sequence). CDR3 loop: CASSLEGLPPPYEQYF. CDR3 coding DNA: TGTGCCAGTAGCTTGGAGGGCCTCCCACCCCCCTACGAGCAGTACTTC. The full variable domain, rest sourced from reference TRBV5-4 and TRBJ2-7, is ETGVTQSPTHLIKTRGQQVTLRCSSQSGHNTVSWYQQALGQGPQFIFQYYREEENGRGNFPPRFSGLQFPNYSSELNVNALELDDSALYLCASSLEGLPPPYEQYFGPGTRLTVT.

The table lists this clonotype with a few counts. The CDR3 region is CASSPMGEQYF. The CDR3 nucleotides read TGTGCCAGCTCACCAATGGGCGAGCAGTACTTC. This chain links TRBV18 with TRBJ2-7; D gene unclear. The ends were cut back, 2 bases at V and 6 bases at J, with 5 bases in the middle. Germline V gives CDR1 KGHSH, CDR2 LQKENI. CDR3 size: 11 residues.

Note on this clonotype: Given the absence of the conserved phenylalanine or tryptophan at the CDR3 end, a read error is likely. Here the CDR3 DNA reads TGCGCCAGCAGCCAACGAGTCATCTTAGCAGAAACGCAGTATTCT. Translating gives CASSQRVILAETQYS. This chain links TRBV4-3 with TRBJ2-3; no clear D gene. The germline CDR1 and CDR2 sequences are LGHNA and YSLEER. The CDR3 sequence is 15 residues long.

About this clonotype itself: Just one base apart from a much larger clone, this may be a read error. This chain joins TRBV6-1 and TRBJ2-7; either TRBD1 or TRBD2 may fit D (5 bases each). Germline lookup yields CDR1 MNHNS and CDR2 SASEGT. This CDR3 comprises 15 residues. Written as DNA, the CDR3 is TGTACCAGCAGTGTTGGGACGGTGGGCTCCTACGAGCAGTACTTC. It encodes CTSSVGTVGSYEQYF.

V and J are TRBV12-3 or TRBV12-4 and TRBJ2-1; unclear D gene. The CDR3 is 14 amino acids. V dropped 1 base and J dropped 5 bases, with 9 bases sitting between them. Here the CDR3 reads CASSLGSVDNEQFF. The CDR3 DNA sequence: TGTGCCAGCAGTTTAGGCTCAGTTGACAATGAGCAGTTCTTC.

With regard to this clonotype: The germline gene is not matched at one end of the junction; a read error may be the cause. The V call is TRBV12-3 or TRBV12-4, the J call TRBJ2-2; a possible D gene is TRBD2 (5 bases). This CDR3 is 13 amino acids long. The CDR3 DNA is TGTGCCACCGACTTGAATAGGACCGGGGAGCCGTTTTTT. Translating gives CATDLNRTGEPFF.

On this clonotype: Germline is not matched at one junction end, which may reflect a read error. The V gene is TRBV11-2, the J gene TRBJ2-1; no clear D. In germline, CDR1 is SGHAT, CDR2 FQNNGV. CDR3 length equals 14 residues. The CDR3 DNA is TGTGCCTGCAGCTTATACCGGCTAGTTAATGAGCACTTCTTC. Translation: CACSLYRLVNEHFF.

V usage is TRBV10-3 and J usage is TRBJ2-7, with unresolved D. From germline, CDR1 is ENHRY and CDR2 SYGVKD. V dropped 0 bases and J dropped 12 bases, with 12 bases sitting between them. The length of the CDR3 is 12 residues. The CDR3 region has the DNA TGTGCCATCAGTGAGTCGACCTCCATCGGGTACTTC. Protein sequence: CAISESTSIGYF.

This clonotype is a singleton in its sample. Germline and junction disagree at one end, which may indicate a read error. This sequence joins TRBV4-2 and TRBJ2-7; D call uncertain. The CDR3 extends over 12 amino acids. Germline CDR1 reads LGHNA; CDR2 reads YNFKEQ. The CDR3 sequence: CASSQESHEHYF. The CDR3, as DNA: TGTGCCAGCAGCCAAGAATCCCACGAGCACTACTTC.

This clonotype was detected a few times. The V gene is TRBV6-2 or TRBV6-3, the J gene TRBJ1-1, with D maybe TRBD1 (5 bases). The CDR3 contains 15 residues. The germline V and J ends were trimmed by 5 bases and 14 bases, with 27 bases remaining between them. Germline V gene data show CDR1 as MNHEY and CDR2 as SVGEGT. CDR3 DNA sequence: TGTGCCAGCAGTCCAATAGGGACGCCCATGACTGGAGCCTTCTTT. Its translation is CASSPIGTPMTGAFF.

On this clonotype: The junction shows a germline mismatch at one end, possibly a read error. The chain is built from TRBV29-1 and TRBJ1-1; D gene ambiguous. Germline V gives CDR1 SQVTM, CDR2 ANQGSEA. This CDR3 has 15 amino acids. The CDR3 sequence is CSVGGGWGMNTEVLF. CDR3 in DNA: TGCAGCGTTGGTGGAGGATGGGGTATGAACACTGAAGTTTTATTT. The full variable domain, completed using reference TRBV29-1 and TRBJ1-1, is SAVISQKPSRDICQRGTSLTIQCQVDSQVTMMFWYRQQPGQSLTLIATANQGSEATYESGFVIDKFPISRPNLTFSTLTVSNMSPEDSSIYLCSVGGGWGMNTEVLFGQGTRLTVV.

As for this clonotype: The junction and the germline gene differ at one end; a read error may be behind it. CDR3 in amino acids: CASNLAHRDTQYF. As DNA, the CDR3 is TGTGCCAGCAACTTAGCCCATAGAGATACGCAGTATTTT. The V and J genes are TRBV11-3 and TRBJ2-3, with D uncertain. This CDR3 spans 13 amino acids. Germline V lookup: CDR1 SGHNT, CDR2 YENEEA.

Points on this clonotype: A read error is likely, as this CDR3 ends without the conserved phenylalanine or tryptophan. No DNA is shown, since the ends of the CDR3 on it are uncertain; the CDR3 is the one TCRdb lists. The chain couples TRBV6-1 to TRBJ2-7; the D call in the table, TRBD2, was not verified against the DNA. CDR1 is MNHNS, CDR2 SASEGT, per germline. The CDR3 is 16 residues long, ends included. CDR3 loop: CASSSPGLAGGDERYL.

The chain uses TRBV11-2 and TRBJ2-2, with TRBD2 matching over 14 bases. From germline, CDR1 is SGHAT and CDR2 FQNNGV. CDR3 length: 18 residues. With V trimmed by 4 bases and J by 6 bases, 10 bases remained unmatched. CDR3 bases: TGTGCCAGCAGCTCAGACGGGACTAGCGGGAGTATTGCCGGGGAGCTGTTTTTT. It encodes CASSSDGTSGSIAGELFF.

The rearrangement links TRBV6-2 or TRBV6-3 to TRBJ2-1; 9 bases match TRBD2. This CDR3 has 16 residues. With V trimmed by 6 bases and J by 16 bases, 22 bases remained unmatched. Germline-derived CDR1 and CDR2 are MNHEY and SVGEGT. The CDR3 reads CASSLHLGTSLGEHFF. The DNA for the CDR3 is TGTGCCAGCAGCCTACACCTTGGGACTAGCCTAGGTGAACACTTCTTC.